The entry below describes one T cell receptor beta chain. The sample comes from a study of T cell changes during pregnancy in multiple sclerosis. The table came from immunoSEQ multiplex PCR; TCRdb's copy has only in-frame clones and leaves some out. The sample holds tens of thousands of clones, 88% seen once. The CDR3 contains 17 residues. J gave up 0 bases and V 4 bases, and 9 bases lay outside the gene matches. Germline CDR1 reads SGHDT; CDR2 reads YYEEEE. The sequence derives from a female donor with multiple sclerosis, enrolled in a pregnancy study. The chain links TRBV5-6 to TRBJ2-7; 11 bases are shared with TRBD1. This specimen consisted of CD4+ T cells from peripheral blood mononuclear cells, obtained in the second trimester of pregnancy. CDR3 nucleotide sequence: TGTGCCAGCAGCCCCGGGACAGGGGGATCCTTCTCCTACGAGCAGTACTTC. It codes for CASSPGTGGSFSYEQYF.